Sequencing of this T cell receptor beta chain was carried out in a study of cytomegalovirus exposure and HLA in healthy donors. Regarding this clone: Its antigen remains unknown.

Germline loops: CDR1 LNHDA, CDR2 SQIVND (reference sequence). The length of the CDR3 is 15 residues. Trimming shortened V by 3 bases and J by 6 bases, and 15 bases separated the two germline ends. The PCR had 60 Vbeta and 13 Jbeta primers. The assay was immunoSEQ multiplex PCR, and TCRdb's table has in-frame clones only and misses some. This sample has about 80,000 clones, with roughly 65% found just once. Findings and limits, study-wide: A later analysis found that most CMV-associated TCR beta chains appeared HLA-restricted.

The rearrangement uses TRBV19 and TRBJ1-5; the D is unclear. The origin of this receptor is a male donor in good health and CMV-seropositive. The sequenced sample consisted of PBMCs. The CDR3 spells CASSMTGGFGQPQHF. CDR3 nucleotide sequence: TGTGCCAGTAGTATGACGGGAGGATTTGGTCAGCCCCAGCATTTT.